The present entry profiles one TCR beta chain with its context. V dropped 5 bases and J dropped 0 bases, with 17 bases sitting between them. The CDR3 is 17 amino acids. CDR1 is SGHNT, CDR2 YENEEA, per germline. Repertoires were generated with immunoSEQ multiplex PCR, while TCRdb's copy carries only in-frame clones and drops some. The repertoire holds tens of thousands of clones, around nine tenths seen once, with around 0.41% in the top ten. The data derive from a study of technical replicates of blood from a few donors. This clonotype originated in a human donor in good health. This chain joins TRBV11-3 and TRBJ2-1; TRBD1 is a possible D gene (6 bases). The sequenced sample consisted of T cells isolated from PBMCs. CDR3 protein: CASSDYRVVGSYNEQFF. CDR3 DNA: TGTGCCAGCAGCGATTACAGGGTGGTTGGCTCCTACAATGAGCAGTTCTTC.